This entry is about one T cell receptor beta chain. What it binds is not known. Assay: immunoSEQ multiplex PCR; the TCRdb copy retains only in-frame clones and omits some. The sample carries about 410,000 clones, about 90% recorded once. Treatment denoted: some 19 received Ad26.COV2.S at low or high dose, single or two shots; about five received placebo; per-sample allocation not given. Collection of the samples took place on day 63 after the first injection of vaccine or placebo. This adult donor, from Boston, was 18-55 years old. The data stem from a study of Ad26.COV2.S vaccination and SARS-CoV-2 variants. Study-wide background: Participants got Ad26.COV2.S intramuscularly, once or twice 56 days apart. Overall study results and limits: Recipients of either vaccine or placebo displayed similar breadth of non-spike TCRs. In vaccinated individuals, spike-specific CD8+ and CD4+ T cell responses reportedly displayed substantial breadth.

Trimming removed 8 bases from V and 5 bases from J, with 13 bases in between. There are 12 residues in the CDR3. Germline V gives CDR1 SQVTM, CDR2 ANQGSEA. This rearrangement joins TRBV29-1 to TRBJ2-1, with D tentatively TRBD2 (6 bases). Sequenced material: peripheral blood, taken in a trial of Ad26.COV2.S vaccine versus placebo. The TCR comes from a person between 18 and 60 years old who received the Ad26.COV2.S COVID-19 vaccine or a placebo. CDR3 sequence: CSLLRGNNEQFF. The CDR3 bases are TGCAGCCTACTACGGGGGAACAATGAGCAGTTCTTC.